This T cell receptor (beta chain) was retrieved from a study of T cell changes during pregnancy in multiple sclerosis. V was pared by 5 bases and J by 0 bases, with 13 bases between. CDR1 and CDR2 (germline): SGHTA, FQGTGA. The CDR3 extends over 16 amino acids. Profiling relied on immunoSEQ multiplex PCR, and the TCRdb table lists in-frame clones only, not all of them. Of 60,000 or so clones detected, about 86% appear once; the ten largest clones hold about 5.4%. Sequencing used peripheral blood from another person, used as feeder cells. This TCR was recovered from a human donor whose cells served as feeder cells for cultures in a pregnancy study. The chain couples TRBV7-3 to TRBJ2-2; D is possibly TRBD1 (6 bases). The CDR3 is CASSETGGANTGELFF. DNA of the CDR3: TGTGCCAGCAGCGAGACAGGTGGCGCGAACACCGGGGAGCTGTTTTTT.